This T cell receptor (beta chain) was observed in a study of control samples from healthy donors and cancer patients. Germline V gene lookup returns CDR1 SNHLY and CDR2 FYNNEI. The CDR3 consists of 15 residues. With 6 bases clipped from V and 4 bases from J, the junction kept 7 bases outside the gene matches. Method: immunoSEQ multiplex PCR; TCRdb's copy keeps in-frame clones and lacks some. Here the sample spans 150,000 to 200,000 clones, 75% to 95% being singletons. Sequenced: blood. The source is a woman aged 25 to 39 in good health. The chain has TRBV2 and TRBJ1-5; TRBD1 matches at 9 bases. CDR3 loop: CASRGGQGRNQPQHF. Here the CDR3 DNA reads TGTGCCAGCAGGGGGGGACAGGGTAGGAATCAGCCCCAGCATTTT.